The T cell receptor beta chain described here comes from a study of patients and donors after allogeneic stem cell transplantation. This clonotype has a handful of counts. One entry per CDR3 protein results from TCRdb running MiXCR on the RT-PCR reads. The table records 920,000 or so distinct CDR3 sequences, about a sixth of them present only once. The junction had 7 bases not matched to a gene; V was cut back by 2 bases and J by 4 bases. The CDR3 length is 16 residues. Germline values: CDR1 SGHDT, CDR2 YYEEEE. This clonotype was sampled from a human donor who was either an allogeneic HSCT recipient or a stem cell or donor lymphocyte infusion donor (not recorded which). It is not recorded whose cells these are; they may come from a transplant donor. Specimen: blood, either unsorted or a sorted T cell fraction (not recorded which). This rearrangement joins TRBV5-6 to TRBJ2-7, with 12 positions matching TRBD2. The DNA of the CDR3 is TGTGCCAGCAGCTTCCGGACTAGCGGGACTTCTTACGAGCAGTACTTC. This gives the protein CASSFRTSGTSYEQYF. Supplemented by reference TRBV5-6 and TRBJ2-7, the full variable domain reads DAGVTQSPTHLIKTRGQQVTLRCSPKSGHDTVSWYQQALGQGPQFIFQYYEEEERQRGNFPDRFSGHQFPNYSSELNVNALLLGDSALYLCASSFRTSGTSYEQYFGPGTRLTVT.